This section outlines one T cell receptor (beta chain) sequence together with its context. Antigen unknown. These data are taken from a study of CD8 T cells in Susac syndrome. Overall study findings and caveats: Clonal expansion was not observed in the Susac syndrome CD4+ T cell repertoires.

This CDR3 has 15 residues. In germline, CDR1 is SQVTM, CDR2 ANQGSEA. Between the trimmed V and J ends, which lost 2 bases and 0 bases, there was a span of 11 bases. Random hexamers were used to reverse transcribe about 0.5 to 1 ug of RNA. Multiplex immunoSEQ PCR targeted 54 Vbeta and 13 Jbeta TCR beta segments. Each CDR3 protein gets one entry after TCRdb re-called the immunoSEQ multiplex PCR reads with MiXCR. Here the sample spans over 65,000 distinct CDR3 sequences, about 93% being singletons. Sequencing targeted TCR beta in blood CD8+ and CD4+ T cells. TEMRA cells were FACS-enriched, while CD8+ and CD4+ T cells were negatively isolated.

The source of this sequence is a human donor with Susac syndrome. Sequencing used CD4+ T cells from PBMCs. The rearrangement joins TRBV29-1 to TRBJ2-1; D is perhaps TRBD2 (6 bases). CDR3 sequence: CSVELGLHSYNEQFF. Written as DNA, the CDR3 is TGCAGCGTTGAACTGGGACTGCACTCCTACAATGAGCAGTTCTTC.